A selection of T cell receptor beta chains follows, all from one sample in a study of blood T cell repertoires in COVID-19. Here immunoSEQ multiplex PCR was the method, and the copy in TCRdb shows in-frame clones only, minus some. The sample consists of about 180,000 clones, around 79% of them appearing once. The sequencing sample was made of peripheral blood. The receptors originated from a woman aged 70-85 years with acute or convalescent COVID-19. CDR3s include the opening cysteine and the closing phenylalanine or tryptophan. D genes are given only for firm matches. Expanded clones are given a class, and other clones once, few, many or no size at all.

>-|TRBJ2-1|TRBV6-5|-|13
TGTGCCAGCAGTTATTACAGCCACAATGAGCAGTTCTTC
CASSYYSHNEQFF
>-|TRBJ1-1|TRBV27|once|14
TGTGCCAGCAGTCAAGGCGGGGGGACCACTGAAGCTTTCTTT
CASSQGGGTTEAFF
>-|TRBJ2-7|TRBV5-1|-|16
TGCGCCAGCAGCCCACCCCCCAGTAGCGGTCCGGGTGAGCAGTACTTC
CASSPPPSSGPGEQYF
>TRBD2|TRBJ2-1|TRBV6-4|-|14
TGTGCCAGCAGTGAGGCGGGAGAAGTGCATGAGCAGTTCTTC
CASSEAGEVHEQFF
>TRBD1|TRBJ2-1|TRBV19|-|17
TGTGCCAGTAGTCTTCAGGGGGCCCCGGGGTCCTACAATGAGCAGTTCTTC
CASSLQGAPGSYNEQFF
>-|TRBJ1-2|TRBV11-3|-|13
TGTGCCAGCAGCTTAGATCATGGGAGTGGCTACACCTTC
CASSLDHGSGYTF
>TRBD2|TRBJ2-3|TRBV5-1|-|15
TGCGCCAGCAGCTCGACTAGCGGGAGTGGAGATACGCAGTATTTT
CASSSTSGSGDTQYF
>TRBD2|TRBJ2-3|TRBV7-9|-|17
TGTGCCAGCAGCAAGGGACTAGCGGGACTGCACACAGATACGCAGTATTTT
CASSKGLAGLHTDTQYF
>-|TRBJ2-7|TRBV20-1|once|11
TGCAGTGCCCCCACGGGGGAAATAGTAAGCTTC
CSAPTGEIVSF
>-|TRBJ1-5|TRBV19|few|16
TGTGCCAGTAGTTCAGGGCGACCGGGCCCTAATCAGCCCCAGCATTTT
CASSSGRPGPNQPQHF
>-|TRBJ2-7|TRBV7-8|many|16
TGTGCCAGCAGCTTAGGGCTGAGACAGGAGTCCTACGAGCAGTACTTC
CASSLGLRQESYEQYF
>-|TRBJ1-5|TRBV29-1|-|13
TGCAGCGTTGAGGGGACACCGGGGCAGCCCCAGCATTTT
CSVEGTPGQPQHF
>TRBD2|TRBJ2-5|TRBV7-9|-|18
TGTGCCAGCAGCTTAGATCTCCTAGCGGGAGCGCCAAGGGAGACCCAGTACTTC
CASSLDLLAGAPRETQYF
>TRBD2|TRBJ2-5|TRBV2|-|21
TGTGCCAGCAGTGAAGCCTGGACTAGCGGGAGAGGGGGCGGGCAACAAGAGACCCAGTACTTC
CASSEAWTSGRGGGQQETQYF
>TRBD1|TRBJ2-2|TRBV4-1|-|15
TGCGCCAGCAGCCAGCAGGGGGCTGCGACCGGGGAGCTGTTTTTT
CASSQQGAATGELFF
>-|TRBJ2-2|TRBV3-1/TRBV3-2|-|15
TGTGCCAGCAGCCAAGTGGCTCTTTCGGGCGGGGAGCTGTTTTTT
CASSQVALSGGELFF
>-|TRBJ1-5|TRBV5-5|-|17
TGTGCCAGCAGCTTGGGTGAAGGACAATTAAGCAATCAGCCCCAGCATTTT
CASSLGEGQLSNQPQHF
>TRBD1|TRBJ2-7|TRBV19|once|15
TGTGCCAGTTCCCGCACAGGGGGCTCGGACTACGAGCAGTACTTC
CASSRTGGSDYEQYF
>-|TRBJ2-7|TRBV5-1|-|14
TGCGCCAGCAGCCCGCCGGGTGAGGCCTACGAGCAGTACTTC
CASSPPGEAYEQYF
>TRBD1|TRBJ2-3|TRBV7-8|-|14
TGTGCCAGCAGCGCGGACAGGGCCGGGGGTACGCAGTATTTT
CASSADRAGGTQYF
>-|TRBJ1-3|TRBV6-5|-|14
TGTGCCAGCAGTCCTACAGTCTCTGGAAACACCATATATTTT
CASSPTVSGNTIYF
>TRBD1|TRBJ1-2|TRBV7-2|few|13
TGTGCCAGCAGCCCCGGGACAGGGACCGGCTACACCTTC
CASSPGTGTGYTF
>-|TRBJ2-3|TRBV19|-|17
TGTGCCAGTAGTACTAGCAGGTTAGTCGGGGGCACAGATACGCAGTATTTT
CASSTSRLVGGTDTQYF
>-|TRBJ1-4|TRBV19|-|15
TGTGCCAGTAGAGACAGCCCAGCAACTAATGAAAAACTGTTTTTT
CASRDSPATNEKLFF
>TRBD1|TRBJ2-6|TRBV23-1|-|14
TGCGCCAGAGACAGGGGATCTGGGGCCAACGTCCTGACTTTC
CARDRGSGANVLTF
>TRBD2|TRBJ2-5|TRBV3-1/TRBV3-2|-|14
TGTGCCAGCAGTCGAGCGGGAACCCGGGAGACCCAGTACTTC
CASSRAGTRETQYF
>-|TRBJ2-3|TRBV5-4|few|13
TGTGCCAGCAGCTTCTGGGGGCAAGATACGCAGTATTTT
CASSFWGQDTQYF
>-|TRBJ1-3|TRBV2|-|14
TGTGCCAGCAGGGGCCCGGGGACTGGAAACACCATATATTTT
CASRGPGTGNTIYF
>-|TRBJ2-1|TRBV5-1|-|15
TGCGCCAGCAGCTTGTTTACAGGGGGAGGGAATGAGCAGTTCTTC
CASSLFTGGGNEQFF
>TRBD2|TRBJ2-7|TRBV5-1|-|16
TGCGCCAGCAGCACGGGACTAGCGGGAGGAACCTACGAGCAGTACTTC
CASSTGLAGGTYEQYF
>-|TRBJ1-2|TRBV4-1|-|15
TGCGCCAGCAGCCAAGATGGGGCAGGGGCCCTTGGCTACACCTTC
CASSQDGAGALGYTF
>-|TRBJ1-4|TRBV28|-|15
TGTGCCAGCAGTTTTTCAGGTACAACTAATGAAAAACTGTTTTTT
CASSFSGTTNEKLFF
>TRBD1|TRBJ1-1|TRBV7-8|-|17
TGTGCCAGCAGCCTATATAAGACAGGGCGGCGGAACACTGAAGCTTTCTTT
CASSLYKTGRRNTEAFF
>TRBD2|TRBJ2-1|TRBV19|-|14
TGTGCCAGTATCAGGACTAGCGGGAGCCATGAGCAGTTCTTC
CASIRTSGSHEQFF
>-|TRBJ1-5|TRBV6-6|-|19
TGTGCCAGCAGTCTCTTGAAAAACGGACCGACAGCTAGCAATCAGCCCCAGCATTTT
CASSLLKNGPTASNQPQHF